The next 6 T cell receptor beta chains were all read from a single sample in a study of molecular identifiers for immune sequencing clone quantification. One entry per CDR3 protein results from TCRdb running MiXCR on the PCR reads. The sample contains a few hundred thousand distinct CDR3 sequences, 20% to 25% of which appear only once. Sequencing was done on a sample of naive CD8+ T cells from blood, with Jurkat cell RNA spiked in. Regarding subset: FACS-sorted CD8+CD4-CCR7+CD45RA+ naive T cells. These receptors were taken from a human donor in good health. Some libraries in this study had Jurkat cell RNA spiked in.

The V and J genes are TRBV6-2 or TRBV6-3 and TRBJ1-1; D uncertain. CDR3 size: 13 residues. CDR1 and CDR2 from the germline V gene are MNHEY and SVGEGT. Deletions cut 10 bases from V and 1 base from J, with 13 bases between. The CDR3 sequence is CATSRWENTEAFF. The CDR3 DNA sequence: TGTGCCACCTCCCGTTGGGAGAACACTGAAGCTTTCTTT.

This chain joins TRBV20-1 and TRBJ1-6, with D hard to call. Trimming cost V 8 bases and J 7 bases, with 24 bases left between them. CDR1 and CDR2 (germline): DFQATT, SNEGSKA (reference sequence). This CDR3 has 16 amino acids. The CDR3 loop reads CSTHSRARVWNSPLHF. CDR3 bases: TGCAGTACCCACTCGAGAGCTCGGGTCTGGAATTCACCCCTCCACTTT.

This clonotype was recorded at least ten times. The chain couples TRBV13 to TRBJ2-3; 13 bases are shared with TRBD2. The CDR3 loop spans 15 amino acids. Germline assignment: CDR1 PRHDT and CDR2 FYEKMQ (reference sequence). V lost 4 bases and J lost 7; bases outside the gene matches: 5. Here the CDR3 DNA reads TGTGCCAGCAGCTGGGGACTAGCGGGACTTAATACGCAGTATTTT. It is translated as CASSWGLAGLNTQYF. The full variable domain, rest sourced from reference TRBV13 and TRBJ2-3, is AAGVIQSPRHLIKEKRETATLKCYPIPRHDTVYWYQQGPGQDPQFLISFYEKMQSDKGSIPDRFSAQQFSDYHSELNMSSLELGDSALYFCASSWGLAGLNTQYFGPGTRLTVL.

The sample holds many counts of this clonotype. The CDR3 bases are TGTGCCAGCAGCTTTAGCGGGAGATCCGGGGAGCTGTTTTTT. Protein: CASSFSGRSGELFF. The chain uses TRBV7-9 and TRBJ2-2; TRBD2 matches 9 bases. V lost 3 bases, J lost 6 bases, and 2 bases stayed unmatched. Germline V gene lookup returns CDR1 SEHNR and CDR2 FQNEAQ (reference sequence). The CDR3 consists of 14 residues.

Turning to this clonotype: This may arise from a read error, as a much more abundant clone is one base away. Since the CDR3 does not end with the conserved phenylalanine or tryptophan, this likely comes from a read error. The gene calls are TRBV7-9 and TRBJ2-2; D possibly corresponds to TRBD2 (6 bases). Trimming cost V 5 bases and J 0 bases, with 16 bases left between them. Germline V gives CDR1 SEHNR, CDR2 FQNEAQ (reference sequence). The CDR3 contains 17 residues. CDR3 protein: CASSNPGLSPNTGELFS. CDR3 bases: TGTGCCAGCAGCAATCCGGGACTGTCCCCGAACACCGGGGAGCTGTTTTCT.

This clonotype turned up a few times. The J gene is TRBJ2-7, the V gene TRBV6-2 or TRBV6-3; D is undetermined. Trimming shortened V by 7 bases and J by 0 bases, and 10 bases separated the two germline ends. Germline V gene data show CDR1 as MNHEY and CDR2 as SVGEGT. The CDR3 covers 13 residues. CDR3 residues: CASTITTSYEQYF. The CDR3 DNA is TGTGCCAGCACCATTACTACCTCCTACGAGCAGTACTTC.